This TCR beta chain originates from a study of blood T cell repertoires in COVID-19 (dated by TCRdb to 2018 to 2020). For context, the study as a whole: The collaborator samples originated in the United States, Italy and Spain and spanned the acute and convalescent phases of COVID-19. Where available, HLA class I and class II types were taken from metadata supplied by the sample provider and were not determined by assay-based typing. Sample metadata almost always included a de-identified subject ID, COVID-19 status, age in years and sex. The material from the prospective study consisted of cDNA or gDNA derived from T cells, B-cell-depleted T cells, or PBMCs. The samples were drawn from the first 160 participants of the ongoing ImmuneRACE study and from 950 to 1,500 subjects provided by 6 global collaborators. Deeply sampled blood TCRbeta repertoires from subjects exposed to, actively infected with, or recovered from COVID-19 were included in the dataset. The repertoires were made available in a free public database intended to serve as a resource for research on the immune response to SARS-CoV-2.

The immunoSEQ Assay, a bias-controlled multiplex PCR, was used to amplify TCRbeta CDR3 regions from genomic DNA. The study's processing was this. Nucleated cell counts per sample were estimated from amplification of reference gene primers within the assay. To quantify the absolute abundance of each unique TCRbeta CDR3 rearrangement, sequence reads were collapsed and filtered. For each sample, productive Simpson clonality was calculated as the square root of Simpson's diversity index over productive rearrangements. Not all clones reach the TCRdb copy of this immuneACCESS table, which keeps in-frame sequences only. Checked studies attribute under half of the gap to unresolved V genes and leave the rest unexplained. D and trimming come from the DNA, and the V and J calls and clone size come from that table. Across this sample there are roughly 100,000 clones, with roughly 80% seen only once. The ten largest clones capture approximately 15% of the sample.

The paper's findings and limits, for the study overall: How much clinical and demographic metadata was included differed by source and by participant, and the metadata was provided uncurated.

Each collaborating institution followed its own protocols to collect whole blood in K2EDTA tubes. For TCRbeta analysis, collaborators shipped samples in one of three forms: frozen whole blood, isolated PBMCs, or DNA extracted from either of those sample types. The CDR3 measures 17 amino acids from cysteine to phenylalanine. Just CDR3 DNA is preserved here, 51 bases in frame from base 1. Taken from the germline V gene, the CDR1 and CDR2 loops are KGHSH and LQKENI. The junction carries 15 bases between V and J, which are trimmed by 3 bases and 1 base respectively. Details on this clone: This receptor's antigen is unknown. It has no much larger one-base neighbor in the sample; base qualities were not kept.

This receptor chain uses TRBV18 and TRBJ2-2; TRBD1 is a possible D gene, resting on 5 matching bases. Input material: peripheral blood. This sequence originates from a woman of 80 years or more with acute or convalescent COVID-19. The CDR3 reads CASSPGRTPRNTGELFF. The sequenced DNA: TGTGCCAGCTCACCCGGAAGGACACCTCGGAACACCGGGGAGCTGTTTTTT.